This T cell receptor (beta chain) was obtained from a study of glioma-infiltrating T cells after dendritic cell vaccination. Findings and limits, study-wide: The cohort had few patients with full blood and tumor sets.

The CDR3 has 16 amino acids. Germline loops: CDR1 SGHTA, CDR2 FQGNSA. V lost 4 bases to trimming and J lost 0 bases, with 13 bases between them. The time point: after dendritic cell vaccination, including at tumor progression/relapse. About this clone itself: Its antigen is still unknown.

Assay: immunoSEQ multiplex PCR; the TCRdb copy retains only in-frame clones and omits some. The sample holds about 46,000 clones, around 91% seen once. The receptor's source is a human donor with glioblastoma. The sample consisted of blood, taken after dendritic cell vaccination. This rearrangement joins TRBV7-2 to TRBJ2-1; weak D call: TRBD1 (6 bases). The CDR3 DNA sequence: TGTGCCAGCAGCTGGGGGCGCCAGATCTCCTACAATGAGCAGTTCTTC. This translates into CASSWGRQISYNEQFF.